A selection of T cell receptor beta chains follows, all from one sample in a study of blood T cell repertoires in COVID-19. Method: immunoSEQ multiplex PCR; TCRdb's copy keeps in-frame clones and lacks some. The sample includes around 250,000 clones, roughly four fifths seen only once; the top ten take more than 4%. Material for sequencing was PBMCs or T cells enriched from blood (not recorded which). These receptors were obtained from a man aged 40-49 years who had been exposed to COVID-19. CDR3s include the opening cysteine and the closing phenylalanine or tryptophan. Each record gives: clone size, D gene, J gene, V gene, CDR3 protein, CDR3 DNA. The D gene is left open where the match is weak. Clone size, where shown, is once, few, many, or a class for clones that have expanded.

-	-	TRBJ1-3	TRBV10-3	CAISESLQGVSGNTIYF	TGTGCCATCAGTGAGTCTTTACAGGGTGTCTCTGGAAACACCATATATTTT
-	-	TRBJ2-7	TRBV30	CAWSLRYEQYF	TGTGCCTGGAGTCTACGCTACGAGCAGTACTTC
-	-	TRBJ1-5	TRBV18	CASSPRGKSQPQHF	TGTGCCAGCTCACCACGGGGCAAAAGCCAGCCCCAGCATTTT
-	-	TRBJ2-2	TRBV24-1	CATREGQLFF	TGTGCCACCAGGGAGGGACAGCTGTTTTTT
-	TRBD2	TRBJ2-3	TRBV19	CASSPGLAAPTDTQYF	TGTGCCAGTAGCCCGGGACTAGCGGCCCCCACAGATACGCAGTATTTT
-	-	TRBJ2-3	TRBV6-1	CASSEYGSSDRLTDTQYF	TGTGCCAGCAGTGAATATGGGTCTAGCGACCGACTCACAGATACGCAGTATTTT
-	-	TRBJ1-5	TRBV6-5	CASRSPGGSEPQHF	TGTGCCAGCAGATCCCCCGGGGGTTCGGAGCCCCAGCATTTT
-	-	TRBJ1-4	TRBV10-3	CAISESRGGLGEKLFF	TGTGCCATCAGTGAGTCTCGTGGAGGTCTAGGTGAAAAACTGTTTTTT
-	-	TRBJ2-3	TRBV11-3	CASSLAAGFSTDTQYF	TGTGCCAGCAGCTTAGCGGCGGGTTTTAGCACAGATACGCAGTATTTT
few	-	TRBJ2-7	TRBV7-8	CASSLVRMPAYEQYF	TGTGCCAGCAGCTTAGTGAGGATGCCCGCCTACGAGCAGTACTTC
-	-	TRBJ1-1	TRBV25-1	CARAPFGGLNTEAFF	TGTGCCAGAGCCCCCTTCGGAGGGCTTAACACTGAAGCTTTCTTT
-	TRBD1	TRBJ1-2	TRBV5-1	CASSLGQGVDYGYTF	TGCGCCAGCAGCTTGGGACAGGGTGTCGACTATGGCTACACCTTC
-	TRBD1	TRBJ2-1	TRBV7-7	CASSLGTGDDEQFF	TGTGCTAGCAGCTTAGGAACAGGGGACGATGAGCAGTTCTTC
-	-	TRBJ1-5	TRBV2	CAGRTYSNQPQHF	TGTGCGGGCAGAACATATAGCAATCAGCCCCAGCATTTT
-	-	TRBJ1-6	TRBV7-9	CASSEDNSPLHF	TGTGCCAGCTCGGAGGATAATTCACCCCTCCACTTT
-	-	TRBJ1-5	TRBV30	CAWSAQGLEPQHF	TGTGCCTGGAGTGCCCAGGGATTGGAGCCCCAGCATTTT
-	TRBD1	TRBJ1-5	TRBV19	CASSRDRFRPQHF	TGTGCCAGTAGCCGGGACAGGTTTCGACCCCAGCATTTT
-	TRBD1	TRBJ1-5	TRBV6-1	CASSDHRGQLNQPQHF	TGTGCCAGCAGTGATCACAGGGGGCAGTTGAATCAGCCCCAGCATTTT
-	-	TRBJ2-7	TRBV19	CASSPIEGAYEQYF	TGTGCCAGTAGCCCTATTGAGGGAGCCTACGAGCAGTACTTC
-	TRBD2	TRBJ2-3	TRBV5-1	CATRPGGTDTQYF	TGCGCCACGCGGCCGGGGGGTACAGATACGCAGTATTTT
few	-	TRBJ2-1	TRBV30	CAWRGSGRGPNEQFF	TGTGCCTGGAGAGGTTCGGGGCGGGGTCCCAATGAGCAGTTCTTC
once	TRBD2	TRBJ2-5	TRBV11-2	CASSLAGGQETQYF	TGTGCCAGCAGCTTAGCGGGAGGACAAGAGACCCAGTACTTC
-	TRBD2	TRBJ2-1	TRBV30	CAWELAREGSYNEQFF	TGTGCCTGGGAGTTAGCGCGGGAGGGCTCCTACAATGAGCAGTTCTTC
-	TRBD1	TRBJ2-7	TRBV29-1	CSVGGGQGPYEQYF	TGCAGCGTTGGAGGGGGACAGGGGCCCTACGAGCAGTACTTC
-	-	TRBJ2-1	TRBV11-2	CASSPTRGGNEQFF	TGTGCCAGCAGCCCCACTAGAGGCGGCAATGAGCAGTTCTTC
-	-	TRBJ2-1	TRBV12-3/TRBV12-4	CASSRLRNEQFF	TGTGCCAGCAGCCGTCTCCGCAATGAGCAGTTCTTC
-	-	TRBJ2-1	TRBV21-1	CASSAWDNYNEQFF	TGTGCCAGCAGCGCCTGGGACAACTACAATGAGCAGTTCTTC
-	-	TRBJ2-7	TRBV7-9	CASSPRGAAGYEQYF	TGTGCCAGCAGCCCCCGAGGAGCGGCAGGCTACGAGCAGTACTTC
-	-	TRBJ1-6	TRBV7-9	CASSPQFERSPLHF	TGTGCCAGCAGCCCCCAGTTTGAACGTTCACCCCTCCACTTT
-	TRBD2	TRBJ2-3	TRBV29-1	CSVVPSGRSTDTQYF	TGCAGCGTTGTTCCTAGCGGGAGGTCCACAGATACGCAGTATTTT
-	-	TRBJ2-1	TRBV9	CASSVVRNNEQFF	TGTGCCAGCAGCGTAGTCAGAAACAATGAGCAGTTCTTC
-	-	TRBJ2-6	TRBV4-1	CASSQESRGGPGANVLTF	TGCGCCAGCAGCCAAGAAAGTCGGGGAGGCCCTGGGGCCAACGTCCTGACTTTC
-	-	TRBJ1-3	TRBV5-3	CARSATGGPHSGNTIYF	TGTGCCAGAAGCGCGACCGGGGGGCCGCACTCTGGAAACACCATATATTTT
once	-	TRBJ2-5	TRBV29-1	CSLQGRAMETQYF	TGCAGCCTCCAGGGCCGCGCGATGGAGACCCAGTACTTC
-	-	TRBJ1-2	TRBV5-1	CASSQGRRDYGYTF	TGCGCCAGCAGTCAGGGCAGGAGAGACTATGGCTACACCTTC
-	TRBD1	TRBJ1-5	TRBV6-4	CASSSPGQGSQPQHF	TGTGCCAGCAGTTCCCCGGGACAGGGGTCTCAGCCCCAGCATTTT
once	-	TRBJ2-5	TRBV30	CGSETGETQYF	TGTGGCTCTGAAACGGGAGAGACCCAGTACTTC
-	-	TRBJ2-3	TRBV18	CASSPVEGAATDTQYF	TGTGCCAGCTCACCAGTTGAAGGAGCGGCCACAGATACGCAGTATTTT
-	TRBD2	TRBJ2-1	TRBV19	CASIPSGRASNEQFF	TGTGCCAGTATTCCCAGCGGGAGGGCCTCCAATGAGCAGTTCTTC
-	-	TRBJ1-3	TRBV19	CASSIVTAGDSGNTIYF	TGTGCCAGTAGTATAGTTACGGCAGGGGACTCTGGAAACACCATATATTTT
-	-	TRBJ2-1	TRBV12-3/TRBV12-4	CASSLRSYNEQFF	TGTGCCAGCAGTTTGCGCTCCTACAATGAGCAGTTCTTC
-	TRBD1	TRBJ1-2	TRBV29-1	CSGHRQGAHYGYTF	TGCAGCGGACACAGACAGGGGGCCCACTATGGCTACACCTTC
-	-	TRBJ1-2	TRBV5-1	CASSPPGINYGYTF	TGCGCCAGCAGCCCCCCGGGGATCAACTATGGCTACACCTTC
-	TRBD1	TRBJ2-2	TRBV6-5	CASSRQGGGELFF	TGTGCCAGCAGCCGACAGGGGGGTGGGGAGCTGTTTTTT
-	TRBD2	TRBJ2-7	TRBV4-2	CASSQDPSGSGYEQYF	TGTGCCAGCAGCCAAGATCCTAGCGGGAGTGGTTACGAGCAGTACTTC
-	-	TRBJ2-7	TRBV3-1/TRBV3-2	CASSQDSMMGYYEQYF	TGTGCCAGCAGCCAAGATAGTATGATGGGCTACTACGAGCAGTACTTC
once	-	TRBJ1-1	TRBV4-1	CASSQDSYTEAFF	TGCGCCAGCAGCCAAGACTCCTACACTGAAGCTTTCTTT
-	-	TRBJ2-3	TRBV5-1	CASSSVTSSSPDTQYF	TGCGCCAGCAGCTCTGTGACTAGTTCATCTCCAGATACGCAGTATTTT
-	TRBD1	TRBJ2-7	TRBV19	CASKDRGGTYEQYF	TGTGCCAGTAAGGACAGGGGAGGAACCTACGAGCAGTACTTC
-	TRBD1	TRBJ2-1	TRBV18	CASSPTGYNEQFF	TGTGCCAGCTCACCGACAGGGTACAATGAGCAGTTCTTC
-	TRBD1	TRBJ2-1	TRBV24-1	CATSDPTGGVPDEQFF	TGTGCCACCAGTGACCCGACAGGGGGTGTGCCGGATGAGCAGTTCTTC
once	-	TRBJ2-5	TRBV3-1/TRBV3-2	CASSPTPQETQYF	TGTGCCAGCAGCCCGACTCCACAAGAGACCCAGTACTTC
-	-	TRBJ2-2	TRBV30	CAWSVGGVLAGELFF	TGTGCCTGGAGTGTAGGGGGTGTACTTGCCGGGGAGCTGTTTTTT
-	-	TRBJ1-6	TRBV9	CASSQLQASPLHF	TGTGCCAGCAGCCAACTTCAGGCGTCACCCCTCCACTTT
-	-	TRBJ1-4	TRBV19	CASSIGVLEEKLFF	TGTGCCAGTAGTATAGGTGTCCTAGAGGAAAAACTGTTTTTT
-	TRBD2	TRBJ2-1	TRBV27	CASTLRGTSGYSSYNEQFF	TGTGCCAGCACGCTCCGGGGGACTAGCGGATACAGCTCCTACAATGAGCAGTTCTTC
many	-	TRBJ1-4	TRBV27	CASSLRQNEKLFF	TGTGCCAGCAGCCTCCGACAGAATGAAAAACTGTTTTTT
few	TRBD2	TRBJ2-7	TRBV3-1/TRBV3-2	CASSQDSGRLIEQYF	TGTGCCAGCAGCCAAGACAGCGGGAGACTGATCGAGCAGTACTTC
-	-	TRBJ2-1	TRBV19	CASRPGEDLREQFF	TGTGCCAGTAGGCCGGGGGAGGATCTGCGGGAGCAGTTCTTC